These 19 T cell receptor beta chains originate from one sample sequenced in a study of T-cell reconstitution after alpha-beta-depleted transplantation in children. Construction of the TCRbeta library involved unique molecular identifiers. Each CDR3 protein is one row after TCRdb ran MiXCR on the PCR reads. This sample carries 150,000 to 200,000 distinct CDR3 sequences, approximately 6% of them seen once, and the ten largest clones take under 5%. Material: PBMCs, obtained before TCRalphabeta/CD19-depleted stem cell transplant. The origin of the receptors is a girl under three years old with combined immunodeficiency, due to receive a stem cell transplant.

This clonotype was recorded many times. The V call is TRBV10-3, the J call TRBJ2-7; 7 nucleotides agree with TRBD1. There are 14 residues in the CDR3. CDR1 and CDR2 from the germline V gene are ENHRY and SYGVKD. The ends lost 7 bases at V and 2 bases at J; junction bases unmatched: 8. The CDR3: CAIMEDRSPYEQYF. CDR3 in DNA: TGTGCCATCATGGAGGACAGGTCGCCCTACGAGCAGTACTTC.

V gene TRBV9 combines with J gene TRBJ1-6, with D possibly being TRBD1 (6 bases). The V and J ends lost 0 bases and 7 bases respectively, with 17 bases between them. Germline V gene lookup returns CDR1 SGDLS and CDR2 YYNGEE. The length of the CDR3 is 17 residues. This CDR3 is CASSVGDRWLGNSPLHF. DNA for the CDR3: TGTGCCAGCAGCGTAGGTGACAGGTGGTTGGGGAATTCACCCCTCCACTTT.

The table lists this clonotype with many counts. The junction departs from germline at one end; a sequencing error may be responsible. V gene TRBV4-3 combines with J gene TRBJ2-1; 7 nucleotides align to TRBD2. The CDR3 totals 15 residues. The germline gives CDR1 LGHNA, CDR2 YSLEER. The CDR3, as DNA: TGCGCCAGCAGTCAAGTAGGAGCTAGCGGCAATGAGCAGTTCTTC. Its translation is CASSQVGASGNEQFF.

This clonotype was observed a handful of times. This chain uses TRBV20-1 with TRBJ2-1; 15 bases map to TRBD2. This CDR3 spans 17 amino acids. Germline V gene sequence: CDR1 DFQATT, CDR2 SNEGSKA (reference sequence). The V gene end was trimmed by 6 bases and the J gene end by 3 bases; junction bases not matched to a gene: 9. The CDR3 spells CSASGLAGGRHYNEQFF. CDR3 coding DNA: TGCAGTGCCTCAGGACTAGCGGGAGGGCGACACTACAATGAGCAGTTCTTC.

On this clonotype itself: This may come from a read error, since a much larger clone is one base off. The gene calls are TRBV24-1 and TRBJ2-2; D is unclear. V was shortened by 2 bases and J by 8 bases, with 11 bases between the two germline ends. The CDR3 runs to 14 residues. Germline CDR1 and CDR2: KGHDR and SFDVKD. The CDR3 DNA reads TGTGCCACCAGTGATTCTCGCGAATTGGGGGAGCTGTTTTTT. As protein: CATSDSRELGELFF.

Concerning this clonotype: The conserved phenylalanine or tryptophan is not found at the CDR3 terminus, so this likely reflects a read error. The rearrangement links TRBV7-8 to TRBJ1-2, with TRBD1 identical over 7 bases. This CDR3 is built from 13 residues. V trimming: 4 bases; J trimming: 2 bases; junction bases outside the gene matches: 1. Germline assignment: CDR1 SGHVS and CDR2 FQNEAQ. CDR3 protein: CASSSTGNYGYTS. CDR3 DNA sequence: TGTGCCAGCAGCTCGACAGGGAACTATGGCTACACCTCC.

Concerning this clonotype: An end of the junction differs from the germline gene, which may be a read error. The V and J genes are TRBV3-1 and TRBJ2-7; D is perhaps TRBD1 (6 bases). The CDR3 extends over 18 amino acids. The germline gives CDR1 LGHDT, CDR2 YNNKEL (reference sequence). The CDR3 is CTSSPPDSLLLVPYEQYF. In DNA, the CDR3 is TGTACCAGCAGTCCCCCGGACAGTCTCCTCCTAGTTCCCTACGAGCAGTACTTC.

This clonotype showed up many times. V usage is TRBV6-5 and J usage is TRBJ1-5, with 7 bases identical to TRBD1. Germline CDR1 MNHEY, CDR2 SVGAGI. The length of the CDR3 is 16 residues. V shed 4 bases and J 4 bases; nucleotides not matched to a gene: 10. CDR3 sequence (DNA): TGTGCCAGCAGTTCCCATCCTTGGACAGGTAATCAGCCCCAGCATTTT. Amino acids: CASSSHPWTGNQPQHF.

Of note for this clonotype: Just one base apart from a much larger clone, this may be a read error. Likely a read error: the CDR3 ends without its conserved phenylalanine or tryptophan. V gene TRBV4-2 combines with J gene TRBJ1-4; D not resolved. The CDR3 has 16 residues. The germline gives CDR1 LGHNA, CDR2 YNFKEQ. V lost 4 bases to trimming and J lost 0 bases, with 12 bases between them. The DNA for the CDR3 is TGTGCCAGCAGCCTTCAACCCCTTGCAACTAATGAAAAACTGTTTTCT. It translates to CASSLQPLATNEKLFS.

This clonotype was counted at least ten times. This rearrangement joins TRBV6-1 to TRBJ1-5, with 9 bases identical to TRBD1. Germline loops: CDR1 MNHNS, CDR2 SASEGT. This CDR3 is 15 amino acids long. Trimming took 4 bases from V and 5 from J; bases not matched to a gene: 6. CDR3 in DNA: TGTGCCAGCAGTGCACTAGGGACAGGGCATCAGCCCCAGCATTTT. Its protein is CASSALGTGHQPQHF.

This clonotype has at least ten counts. The rearrangement links TRBV2 to TRBJ1-1; D is uncertain. V was trimmed by 5 bases and J by 2 bases, leaving 15 bases between them. The CDR3 runs to 15 residues. CDR1 and CDR2 (germline): SNHLY, FYNNEI. This chain's CDR3 is CASSIRGRHNTEAFF. CDR3 DNA: TGTGCCAGCAGTATTAGAGGGCGCCATAACACTGAAGCTTTCTTT.

On this clonotype: With a much larger clone just one base away, this may be a read error. The V call is TRBV20-1, the J call TRBJ1-2, with 7 positions matching TRBD1. There are 13 residues in the CDR3. Germline values: CDR1 DFQATT, CDR2 SNEGSKA (reference sequence). The V and J ends lost 5 bases and 6 bases, in that order; junction bases with no gene match: 9. The CDR3 DNA is TGCAGTGCTTTCCAAAGACAGGGCAATGGCTACACCTTC. Its protein is CSAFQRQGNGYTF.

The rearrangement links TRBV6-1 to TRBJ2-7, with 9 positions matching TRBD2. The germline gives CDR1 MNHNS, CDR2 SASEGT. The CDR3 runs 15 residues. The V segment lost 1 base and the J segment 4 bases; nucleotides outside the gene matches: 5. In DNA form, the CDR3 reads TGTGCCAGCAGTGAAGGGGGACTAGCAGAATACGAGCAGTACTTC. As protein: CASSEGGLAEYEQYF.

This clonotype showed up many times. The CDR3, as DNA: TGCAGCGTCCCGGGACCGTTGAGCTCCTACAATGAGCAGTTCTTC. Its protein is CSVPGPLSSYNEQFF. The chain is built from TRBV29-1 and TRBJ2-1, with D possibly being TRBD1 or TRBD2 (5 bases each). CDR1 SQVTM and CDR2 ANQGSEA come from the germline V gene. The length of the CDR3 is 15 residues. Trimming pared 6 bases from V and 0 bases from J, leaving 15 bases between.

This clonotype occurred many times. The chain has TRBV2 and TRBJ2-1; no clear D. Per the germline V gene, CDR1 is SNHLY and CDR2 is FYNNEI. This CDR3 is 10 amino acids long. The V end was cut by 5 bases, the J end by 14 bases, with 10 bases between. The DNA for the CDR3 is TGTGCCAGCAGTCTCAAGCGCAAGTTCTTC. It encodes CASSLKRKFF.

This clonotype was counted ten times or more. This chain connects TRBV3-1 to TRBJ1-1; weak D call: TRBD1 (5 bases). V dropped 7 bases and J dropped 10 bases, with 25 bases sitting between them. The CDR3 spans 15 residues. The germline gives CDR1 LGHDT, CDR2 YNNKEL (reference sequence). CDR3 in amino acids: CASIYRIVPGPLAFF. The CDR3 coding sequence is TGTGCCAGCATTTATAGGATCGTCCCGGGACCCCTAGCTTTCTTT. Drawing the rest from reference TRBV3-1 and TRBJ1-1, the complete variable domain is DTAVSQTPKYLVTQMGNDKSIKCEQNLGHDTMYWYKQDSKKFLKIMFSYNNKELIINETVPNRFSPKSPDKAHLNLHINSLELGDSAVYFCASIYRIVPGPLAFFGQGTRLTVV.

This clonotype was recorded many times. The CDR3 DNA reads as TGTGCCAGCAGCTTGGAGGGCGGACTAGCGGAGCCCTTCAATGAGCAGTTCTTC. It codes for CASSLEGGLAEPFNEQFF. The chain combines TRBV5-5 with TRBJ2-1, with 10 nucleotides matching TRBD2. V lost 0 bases to trimming and J lost 6 bases; unmatched junction nucleotides: 12. Germline loops: CDR1 SGHKS, CDR2 YYEKEE (reference sequence). The CDR3 has 18 residues.

This clonotype came up many times. This sequence joins TRBV14 and TRBJ2-1, with 8 nucleotides matching TRBD2. With V trimmed by 4 bases and J by 7 bases, 6 bases remained unmatched. The V gene's germline CDR1 is SGHDN and CDR2 FVKESK. The CDR3 sequence is 14 residues long. The CDR3 region is CASSPLIAGNEQFF. CDR3 sequence (DNA): TGTGCCAGCAGCCCCCTGATAGCGGGGAATGAGCAGTTCTTC.

This clonotype was picked up many times. The rearrangement joins TRBV7-6 to TRBJ2-1; 12 nucleotides align to TRBD2. In germline, CDR1 is SGHVS, CDR2 FNYEAQ. Trimming at V came to 5 bases and at J to 1 base, leaving 9 bases not matched to a gene. The CDR3 consists of 18 residues. CDR3 sequence: CASSLTPTSGGSYNEQFF. For the CDR3, the DNA is TGTGCCAGCAGCCTGACCCCAACTAGCGGGGGGTCCTACAATGAGCAGTTCTTC.